The clone carrying this T cell receptor beta chain was found a few times. The antigen remains undetermined. cDNA prepared by RNA extraction and subsequent reverse transcription served as the template for sequencing. The assay was immunoSEQ multiplex PCR, and TCRdb's table has in-frame clones only and misses some. The repertoire holds over 85,000 clones, with 60% to 75% as singletons. The treatment is: oral pan-JAK inhibitor, 5-10 mg twice daily. This specimen comes from a study of CD8+ T cells in alopecia areata. Study in general: The study gave treated patients oral tofacitinib at 5 to 10 mg twice daily. Patients in the study were on tofacitinib for 6 to 18 months, then off it for 6 months.

This CDR3 spans 10 amino acids. Trimming took off 8 bases at V and 5 bases at J, with 6 bases between the two ends. Findings and caveats of the study: Patients displayed less clarity in TCR sharing than mice, a finding possibly related to HLA. Under tofacitinib, numerous expanded lesional clonotypes remained detectable in scalp and blood.

This rearrangement joins TRBV23-1 to TRBJ1-2; no clear D. TRBV23-1 is annotated as an ORF whose role is uncertain. The sequencing used CD8+ T cells sorted from blood, collected at week 4, from a patient treated with tofacitinib. The TCR comes from a human donor with alopecia areata. CDR3 coding DNA: TGCGCCAGCCACATTTATGGCTACACCTTC. Protein sequence: CASHIYGYTF.